This T cell receptor beta chain appears in the sequencing data of a study of blood T cell repertoires in COVID-19. Across the study: The samples span acute and convalescent COVID-19 from the United States, Italy and Spain.

Here immunoSEQ multiplex PCR was the method, and the copy in TCRdb shows in-frame clones only, minus some. This sample has around 270,000 clones; around 87% occur once, and the top ten carry 2% to 2.5%. With V trimmed by 1 base and J by 3 bases, 4 bases remained unmatched. Germline assignment: CDR1 SGDLS and CDR2 YYNGEE. The CDR3 loop spans 16 amino acids. The specimen was peripheral blood. The chain employs TRBV9 and TRBJ2-2, with TRBD1 matching over 9 bases. The sequence came from a woman in her fifties or sixties with acute or convalescent COVID-19. CDR3 loop: CASSVLGQGYTGELFF. The CDR3 DNA reads as TGTGCCAGCAGCGTATTGGGACAGGGATACACCGGGGAGCTGTTTTTT.